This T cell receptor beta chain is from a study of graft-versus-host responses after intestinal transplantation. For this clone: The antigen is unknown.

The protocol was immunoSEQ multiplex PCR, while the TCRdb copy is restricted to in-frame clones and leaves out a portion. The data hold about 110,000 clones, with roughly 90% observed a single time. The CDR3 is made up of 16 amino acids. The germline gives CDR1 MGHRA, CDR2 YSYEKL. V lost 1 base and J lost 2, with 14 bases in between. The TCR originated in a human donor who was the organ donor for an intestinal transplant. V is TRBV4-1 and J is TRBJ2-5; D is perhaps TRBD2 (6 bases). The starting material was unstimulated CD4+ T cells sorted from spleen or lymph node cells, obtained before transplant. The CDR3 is CASSQGRGAGQETQYF. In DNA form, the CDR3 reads TGCGCCAGCAGCCAAGGGAGGGGAGCAGGTCAAGAGACCCAGTACTTC.